The clone carrying this T cell receptor (beta chain) was counted only a few times. Its antigen is unknown. TCRdb called the PCR reads again in MiXCR, with one record for every CDR3 protein. The table lists 550,000 to 750,000 distinct CDR3 sequences, 20% of them singletons. These data belong to a study of molecular identifiers for immune sequencing clone quantification. Study information: In replicates, RNA from approximately 22,000 or 94,000 naive CD8 cells was divided five ways and four parts were sequenced. Study outcomes and limitations: Jurkat TCR RNA spiked in from one cell could reportedly be detected among approximately 1 million naive cells. Barcodes shared by identical TCR molecules could lead to underestimated sizes of highly expanded clones. Clones with over 20 RNA copies captured over 99% of effector molecules but under 1% of naive ones.

With 5 bases removed from V and 3 bases from J, the gap between germline ends came to 17 bases. This CDR3 has 15 amino acids. Germline values: CDR1 MNHEY, CDR2 SMNVEV (reference sequence). The source material was naive CD8+ T cells from blood, with Jurkat cell RNA spiked in. Subset in this sample: FACS-sorted CD8+CD4-CCR7+CD45RA+ naive T cells. The receptor was isolated from a human donor in good health. Some libraries in this study had Jurkat cell RNA spiked in. The V call is TRBV27, the J call TRBJ2-7; D remains ambiguous. This CDR3 reads CASSPQAKLNYEQYF. The DNA for the CDR3 is TGTGCCAGCAGTCCCCAGGCCAAGCTGAACTACGAGCAGTACTTC.